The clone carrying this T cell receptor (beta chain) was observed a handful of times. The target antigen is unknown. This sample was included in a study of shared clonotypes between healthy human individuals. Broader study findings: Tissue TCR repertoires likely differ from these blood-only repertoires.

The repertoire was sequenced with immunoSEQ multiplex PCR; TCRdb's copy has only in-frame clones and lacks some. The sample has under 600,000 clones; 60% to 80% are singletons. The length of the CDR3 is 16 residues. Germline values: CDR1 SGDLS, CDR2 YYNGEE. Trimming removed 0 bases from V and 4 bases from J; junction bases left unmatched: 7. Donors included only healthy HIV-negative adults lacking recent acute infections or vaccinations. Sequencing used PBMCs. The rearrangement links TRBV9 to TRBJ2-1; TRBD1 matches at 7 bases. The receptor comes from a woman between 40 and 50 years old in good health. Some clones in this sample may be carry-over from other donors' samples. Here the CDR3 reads CASSVGTGTEYNEQFF. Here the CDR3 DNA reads TGTGCCAGCAGCGTAGGTACCGGGACAGAATACAATGAGCAGTTCTTC.